The T cell receptor (beta chain) under discussion was sequenced for a study of T cell responses to AZD1222 COVID-19 vaccine. Looking at the study overall: Researchers grouped second doses given at about 4 or about 12 weeks into one pool.

This clone was found once. Its antigen is still unknown. Points from the study as a whole: Repertoires were obtained only post-peak T cell response. Dominant at 160-218 and 743-854, vaccine-associated CD4 TCRs also spanned spike.

V lost 2 bases to trimming and J lost 0 bases, with 11 bases between them. CDR1 is LGHNA and CDR2 is YNFKEQ in the germline V gene. CDR3 size: 16 residues. The method was immunoSEQ multiplex PCR; TCRdb's version includes in-frame clones alone and lacks a portion of them. The sample gives roughly 160,000 clones, 75% to 95% of which show up once; approximately 1.5% is in the top ten. The material was peripheral blood, obtained on day 0 of AZD1222 vaccination. This TCR was sampled from an adult in good health. The V and J genes are TRBV4-2 and TRBJ2-1; a possible D gene is TRBD1 (5 bases). In DNA, the CDR3 is TGTGCCAGCAGCCAATCTACAGGTAGCTCCTACAATGAGCAGTTCTTC. As protein: CASSQSTGSSYNEQFF.